Following are 11 T cell receptor beta chains from one sample sequenced in a study of blood T cell repertoires in COVID-19. Some clones are missing from TCRdb's copy, which holds only in-frame ones; the method was immunoSEQ multiplex PCR. The profile shows 40,000 to 45,000 clones, more than 75% of them singletons. The sequenced sample was peripheral blood. These receptors came from a man in his forties with COVID-19, enrolled during active disease.

V gene TRBV14 combines with J gene TRBJ2-5, with 8 bases identical to TRBD1. Trimming took 4 bases from V and 4 from J; bases not matched to a gene: 14. The CDR3 covers 17 residues. CDR1 and CDR2 (germline): SGHDN, FVKESK. The CDR3 spells CASSPKRTGRERETQYF. The CDR3 DNA is TGTGCCAGCAGCCCGAAAAGGACAGGGAGAGAGCGAGAGACCCAGTACTTC.

The CDR3 DNA follows: TGTGCCAGCAGCTCGCCCCATGTGAGTGAAAAACTGTTTTTT. As protein: CASSSPHVSEKLFF. V usage is TRBV5-5 and J usage is TRBJ1-4; D unclear. Germline V gene lookup returns CDR1 SGHKS and CDR2 YYEKEE (reference sequence). The CDR3 loop spans 14 amino acids. Trimming stripped 3 bases from V and 7 bases from J, with 13 bases between. Supplemented by reference TRBV5-5 and TRBJ1-4, the full variable domain reads DAGVTQSPTHLIKTRGQQVTLRCSPISGHKSVSWYQQVLGQGPQFIFQYYEKEERGRGNFPDRFSARQFPNYSSELNVNALLLGDSALYLCASSSPHVSEKLFFGSGTQLSVL.

The rearrangement joins TRBV7-9 to TRBJ2-2; 8 bases align to TRBD1. Germline CDR1 SEHNR, CDR2 FQNEAQ (reference sequence). After removal of 5 bases from V and 6 bases from J, the junction contained 8 bases not matched to a gene. The CDR3 sequence is 15 residues long. The CDR3 protein is CASSPPQGASGELFF. CDR3 sequence (DNA): TGTGCCAGCAGCCCTCCCCAGGGGGCGTCCGGGGAGCTGTTTTTT.

This chain uses TRBV12-3 or TRBV12-4 with TRBJ2-1; D gene unclear. The ends were cut back, 3 bases at V and 3 bases at J, with 3 bases in the middle. This CDR3 contains 12 residues. CDR3 nucleotide sequence: TGTGCCAGCAGTTTTTACTACAATGAGCAGTTCTTC. Translating gives CASSFYYNEQFF.

The chain joins TRBV6-6 to TRBJ1-2; D gene ambiguous. V shed 6 bases and J shed 0 bases, with 11 bases lying between them. CDR3 length equals 14 residues. Per germline, CDR1 MNHNY and CDR2 SVGAGI (reference sequence). Written as DNA, the CDR3 is TGTGCCAGCAGACGAGAGGCAGCTAACTATGGCTACACCTTC. It translates to CASRREAANYGYTF.

The chain couples TRBV3-1 (or the pseudogene TRBV3-2) to TRBJ1-6, with D possibly matching TRBD1 (6 bases). The CDR3 loop spans 14 amino acids. Trimming left V 4 bases short and J 6 bases short, with 10 bases between. Germline V lookup: CDR1 LGHDT, CDR2 YNNKEL (reference sequence). CDR3 sequence: CASSLGTTNSPLHF. CDR3 in DNA: TGTGCCAGCAGCCTCGGGACAACTAATTCACCCCTCCACTTT.

V usage is TRBV7-2 and J usage is TRBJ2-7; 7 bases map to TRBD1. V was pared by 7 bases and J by 3 bases, with 9 bases of the junction left unmatched. This CDR3 is built from 14 residues. Germline V gene lookup returns CDR1 SGHTA and CDR2 FQGNSA. The CDR3 bases are TGTGCCAGCAAGATGCCGGGACAGAACTACGAGCAGTACTTC. Translation gives CASKMPGQNYEQYF.

V gene TRBV6-1 combines with J gene TRBJ1-1; D is possibly TRBD1 (5 bases). There are 13 residues in the CDR3. Germline CDR1 is MNHNS and CDR2 is SASEGT. The V and J ends lost 3 bases and 8 bases respectively, with 13 bases between them. CDR3 amino acids: CASSDGGMWEAFF. The CDR3 coding sequence is TGTGCCAGCAGTGATGGGGGGATGTGGGAAGCTTTCTTT.

This clone was recorded once. V is TRBV7-9 and J is TRBJ1-2; no clear D gene. Trimming stripped 5 bases from V and 4 bases from J, with 14 bases between. The CDR3 runs 14 residues. Germline-derived CDR1 and CDR2 are SEHNR and FQNEAQ (reference sequence). The CDR3 here is CASSPRWSLYGYTF. In DNA, the CDR3 is TGTGCCAGCAGCCCCCGGTGGTCCCTCTATGGCTACACCTTC.

This chain joins TRBV5-4 and TRBJ2-1, with TRBD2 as a possible D gene (6 bases). V was shortened by 3 bases and J by 0 bases, with 13 bases between the two germline ends. The CDR3 is 16 amino acids. Germline lookup yields CDR1 SGHNT and CDR2 YYREEE (reference sequence). The DNA for the CDR3 is TGTGCCAGCAGCTCAGGCGGGGTAAGCTCCTACAATGAGCAGTTCTTC. Its protein product is CASSSGGVSSYNEQFF.

This chain connects TRBV6-5 to TRBJ2-7; 9 bases map to TRBD2. J lost 3 bases, V lost 6 bases, and 6 bases had no gene match. This CDR3 contains 14 residues. Germline CDR1 reads MNHEY; CDR2 reads SVGAGI. CDR3 sequence: CASRRSGGYYEQYF. The CDR3 nucleotides are TGTGCCAGCAGACGTAGCGGGGGATACTACGAGCAGTACTTC.